This T cell receptor beta chain was sequenced in a study of immune heterogeneity within non-small cell lung tumors. Study as a whole: Of the tumors, several were squamous cell, approximately nine non-squamous, and 1 not otherwise specified. General observations from the study: The study found high-frequency T-cell receptor beta clonotypes largely distinct between individual patients.

The authors amplified TCR beta CDR3 by multiplex PCR with 32 V and 13 J primers. TCRdb reprocessed the multiplex PCR reads via MiXCR and lists one record per CDR3 protein. Of 4,000 to 5,000 distinct CDR3 sequences listed, approximately 33% were seen once; the top ten hold 20% to 25%. Bulk tumor genomic DNA, roughly 600 ng per sample, was used as template. Several far-apart biopsies were taken per primary tumor during surgery. Enrolled individuals presented with untreated, newly diagnosed non-small cell lung cancer and received curative surgery. The CDR3 loop spans 15 amino acids. V was pared by 1 base and J by 1 base, with 5 bases of the junction left unmatched. Germline V lookup: CDR1 DFQATT, CDR2 SNEGSKA (reference sequence). Concerning this clonotype itself: The antigen is undetermined.

The source is a woman between 45 and 60 years old with non-small cell lung cancer. The sequencing input was lung tumor tissue. The chain has TRBV20-1 and TRBJ2-7; 9 bases agree with TRBD2. In DNA, the CDR3 is TGCAGTGCTAGAGCTCCAGCGGGAGGATCCTACGAGCAGTACTTC. Protein product: CSARAPAGGSYEQYF.